The present T cell receptor (beta chain) was sequenced within a study of control samples from healthy donors and cancer patients. Using immunoSEQ multiplex PCR, the repertoire was profiled, and TCRdb retains in-frame clones only, with some absent. The sample records 150,000 or so clones, 90% to 95% being singletons. Germline CDR1 reads ENHRY; CDR2 reads SYGVKD. Trimming left V 3 bases short and J 4 bases short, with 9 bases between. The CDR3 loop spans 13 amino acids. Sequencing was performed on blood. The source of this sequence is a woman between 35 and 50 years old in good health. The rearrangement links TRBV10-3 to TRBJ1-1, with TRBD1 as a possible D gene (5 bases). In DNA, the CDR3 is TGTGCCATCAGTGAAAGACAGCTCACTGAAGCTTTCTTT. Amino acid sequence: CAISERQLTEAFF.